This TCR beta chain stems from a study of blood T cell repertoires in COVID-19. Overall study: Spain, Italy and the United States supplied samples that represented acute and convalescent COVID-19. T cells, B-cell-depleted T cells, or PBMCs supplied cDNA or gDNA.

Authors' analysis steps: From reference gene primer amplification, estimates of nucleated cell counts were derived. The method was immunoSEQ multiplex PCR; TCRdb's version includes in-frame clones alone and lacks a portion of them. That table is the source of V, J and clone size, and D and trimming were worked out from the DNA. The sample contains about 79,000 clones, 75% to 90% of which appear only once. CDR1 KGHDR and CDR2 SFDVKD come from the germline V gene. The CDR3 consists of 14 residues. V was pared by 5 bases and J by 3 bases, with 9 bases between. The chain recombines TRBV24-1 with TRBJ2-2; D possibly corresponds to TRBD1 (5 bases). What was sequenced was peripheral blood. This receptor was obtained from a man between 65 and 85 years old with active or convalescent COVID-19. CDR3 residues: CATSAREHTGELFF. In nucleotides, the CDR3 is TGTGCCACCAGTGCCAGGGAACACACCGGGGAGCTGTTTTTT.